This T cell receptor beta chain emerged from a study of early T cells in non-severe SARS-CoV-2 infection. This clonotype was observed a handful of times. TCRdb itself ran the 5' RACE reads through MiXCR, one entry per CDR3 protein. The table has around 70,000 distinct CDR3 sequences, 9.1% seen once. The TCR sequence derives from an adult who was a healthcare worker with PCR-confirmed SARS-CoV-2 infection or an uninfected control (not recorded which). Input material: whole blood.

CDR3: CASSRVSYNEQFF. The CDR3 DNA sequence: TGTGCCAGCAGCAGGGTTTCCTACAATGAGCAGTTCTTC. The chain joins TRBV7-6 to TRBJ2-1; D uncertain. CDR1 is SGHVS, CDR2 FNYEAQ, per germline. Between the trimmed V and J ends, which lost 5 bases and 1 base, there was a span of 6 bases. This CDR3 region has 13 residues. Together with reference TRBV7-6 and TRBJ2-1, the CDR3 gives the full variable domain: GAGVSQSPRYKVTKRGQDVALRCDPISGHVSLYWYRQALGQGPEFLTYFNYEAQQDKSGLPNDRFSAERPEGSISTLTIQRTEQRDSAMYRCASSRVSYNEQFFGPGTRLTVL.